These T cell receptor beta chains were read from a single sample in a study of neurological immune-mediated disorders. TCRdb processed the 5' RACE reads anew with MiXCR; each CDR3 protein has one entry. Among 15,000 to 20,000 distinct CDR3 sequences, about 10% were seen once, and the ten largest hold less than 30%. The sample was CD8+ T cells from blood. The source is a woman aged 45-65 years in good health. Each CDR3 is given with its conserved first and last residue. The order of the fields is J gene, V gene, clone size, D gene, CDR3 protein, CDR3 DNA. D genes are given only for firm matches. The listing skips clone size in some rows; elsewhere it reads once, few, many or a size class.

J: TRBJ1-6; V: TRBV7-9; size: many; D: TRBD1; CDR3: CASSLVFGQGGSPLHF; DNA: TGTGCCAGCAGCTTAGTGTTCGGACAGGGAGGTTCACCCCTCCACTTT
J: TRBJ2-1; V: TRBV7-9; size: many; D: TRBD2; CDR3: CASTRQRESDEQFF; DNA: TGTGCCAGCACCAGACAGCGGGAGAGCGATGAGCAGTTCTTC
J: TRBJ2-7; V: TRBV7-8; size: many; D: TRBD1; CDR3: CASSLEGTGIEQYF; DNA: TGTGCCAGCAGCTTAGAGGGGACAGGGATCGAGCAGTACTTC
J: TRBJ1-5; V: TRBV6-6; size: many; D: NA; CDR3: CASSYGRHQHF; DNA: TGTGCCAGCAGTTACGGGCGGCACCAGCATTTT
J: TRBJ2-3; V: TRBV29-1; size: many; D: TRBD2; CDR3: CSFLSGSTDTQYF; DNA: TGCAGCTTCCTTAGCGGGAGTACAGATACGCAGTATTTT
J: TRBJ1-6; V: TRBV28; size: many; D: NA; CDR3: CASRDFLDSTNSPLHF; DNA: TGTGCCAGCAGAGATTTCTTGGACAGTACGAATTCACCCCTCCACTTT
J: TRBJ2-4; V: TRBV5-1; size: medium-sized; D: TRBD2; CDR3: CASSLGSGGAGKNIQYF; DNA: TGCGCCAGCAGCTTGGGTAGCGGGGGGGCCGGCAAAAACATTCAGTACTTC
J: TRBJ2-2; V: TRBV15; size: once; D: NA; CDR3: CATSSPSPGTNTGELFF; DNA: TGTGCCACCAGCAGCCCCAGCCCTGGGACGAACACCGGGGAGCTGTTTTTT
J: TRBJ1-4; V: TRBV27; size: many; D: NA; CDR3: CASSLERTGEKLFF; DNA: TGTGCCAGCAGTTTGGAAAGGACGGGAGAAAAACTGTTTTTT
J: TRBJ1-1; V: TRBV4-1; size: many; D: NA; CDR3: CASSQSLGFDTEAFF; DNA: TGCGCCAGCAGCCAATCGCTGGGTTTCGACACTGAAGCTTTCTTT
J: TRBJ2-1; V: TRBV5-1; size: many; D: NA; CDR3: CASSLKGGSSYNEQFF; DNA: TGCGCCAGCAGCCTAAAGGGGGGGAGCTCCTACAATGAGCAGTTCTTC
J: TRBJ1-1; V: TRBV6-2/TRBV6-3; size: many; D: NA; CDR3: CASSKAGELAEAFF; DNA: TGTGCCAGCAGTAAGGCAGGGGAGTTAGCTGAAGCTTTCTTT
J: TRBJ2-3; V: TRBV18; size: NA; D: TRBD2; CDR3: CASTGASGSSTDTQYF; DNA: TGTGCCAGCACCGGGGCTAGCGGGTCTAGCACAGATACGCAGTATTTT
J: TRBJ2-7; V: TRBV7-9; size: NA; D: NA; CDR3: CSSSPGEGLRYEQYF; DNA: TGTTCCAGCAGCCCAGGGGAGGGACTTAGGTACGAGCAGTACTTC
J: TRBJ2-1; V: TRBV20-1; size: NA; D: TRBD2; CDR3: CSARSQRGGLNEQFF; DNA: TGCAGTGCTAGATCTCAGCGGGGGGGCTTAAATGAGCAGTTCTTC
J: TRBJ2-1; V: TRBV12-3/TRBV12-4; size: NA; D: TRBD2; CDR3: CASSRGLAGYEQFF; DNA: TGTGCCAGCAGCCGGGGACTAGCGGGGTATGAGCAGTTCTTC
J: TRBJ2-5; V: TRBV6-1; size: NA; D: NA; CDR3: CASSERGGYRAQYF; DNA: TGTGCCAGCAGTGAAAGAGGAGGGTACAGGGCCCAGTACTTC
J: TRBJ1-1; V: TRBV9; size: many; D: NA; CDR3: CASSGDGSMNTEAFF; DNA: TGTGCCAGCAGCGGGGACGGGAGCATGAACACTGAAGCTTTCTTT
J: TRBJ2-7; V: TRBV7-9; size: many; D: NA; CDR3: CASSPTMDEQYF; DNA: TGTGCCAGCAGTCCCACTATGGACGAGCAGTACTTC
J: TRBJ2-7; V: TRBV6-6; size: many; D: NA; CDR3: CASSYRWETGEQYF; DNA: TGTGCCAGCAGTTACAGGTGGGAAACGGGCGAGCAGTACTTC
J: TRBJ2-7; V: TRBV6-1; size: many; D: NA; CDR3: CASSESIWGQTGGEQYF; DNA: TGTGCCAGCAGTGAATCAATATGGGGACAGACGGGGGGCGAGCAGTACTTC
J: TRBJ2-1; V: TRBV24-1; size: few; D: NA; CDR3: CATSTVSGPYNEQFF; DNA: TGTGCCACCTCGACGGTATCGGGACCATACAATGAGCAGTTCTTC
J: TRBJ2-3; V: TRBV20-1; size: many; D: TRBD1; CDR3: CSAGQGVFGTDTQYF; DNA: TGCAGTGCTGGTCAGGGGGTATTCGGCACAGATACGCAGTATTTT